The 5 T cell receptor beta chains presented below share a single source sample, sequenced in a study of early T cells in non-severe SARS-CoV-2 infection. TCRdb re-analysed the 5' RACE reads in MiXCR, keeping a single row per CDR3 protein. The sample has 45,000 to 55,000 distinct CDR3 sequences, around 10% seen once. The material sequenced was whole blood. These TCRs come from an adult who was a healthcare worker with PCR-confirmed SARS-CoV-2 infection or an uninfected control (not recorded which).

A few counts support this clonotype. The chain joins TRBV6-1 to TRBJ1-2, with D tentatively TRBD1 (5 bases). From germline, CDR1 is MNHNS and CDR2 SASEGT. Trimming cost V 7 bases and J 4 bases, with 19 bases left between them. The CDR3 totals 15 residues. The CDR3: CASTRERQSFYGYTF. The CDR3 coding sequence is TGTGCCAGCACACGAGAACGACAGTCCTTCTATGGCTACACCTTC.

The sample holds many counts of this clonotype. The DNA of the CDR3 is TGCAGCGTCTTGTTGGGGACCACAGGGCTAACTGAAGCTTTCTTT. Its translation is CSVLLGTTGLTEAFF. V and J are TRBV29-1 and TRBJ1-1; TRBD1 might be the D (6 bases). The CDR3 length is 15 residues. Trimming shortened V by 6 bases and J by 5 bases, and 22 bases separated the two germline ends. Germline V gene sequence: CDR1 SQVTM, CDR2 ANQGSEA.

The chain links TRBV15 to TRBJ1-4, with TRBD1 as a possible D gene (5 bases). Germline values: CDR1 LNHNV, CDR2 YYDKDF (reference sequence). The V gene lost 7 bases and the J gene lost 7 bases, with 19 bases spanning the gap. The CDR3 extends over 15 amino acids. The CDR3 protein is CATKSGAGRSEKLFF. CDR3 nucleotides: TGTGCCACCAAATCGGGCGCAGGGCGATCTGAAAAACTGTTTTTT.

This chain links TRBV9 with TRBJ1-1; D is unclear. The V gene's germline CDR1 is SGDLS and CDR2 YYNGEE. CDR3 size: 13 residues. Trimming left V 0 bases short and J 1 base short, with 4 bases between. The CDR3 DNA is TGTGCCAGCAGCGTAGCGGAGAACACTGAAGCTTTCTTT. This gives the protein CASSVAENTEAFF.

V usage is TRBV10-2 and J usage is TRBJ1-1; possibly TRBD1 for D (6 bases). CDR3 length: 13 amino acids. Trimming removed 8 bases from V and 5 bases from J, with 15 bases in between. The V gene's germline CDR1 is WSHSY and CDR2 SAAADI. CDR3 DNA: TGCGCCAGCGCCATAGGGGGGGCAACTGAAGCTTTCTTT. Translated, it gives CASAIGGATEAFF.